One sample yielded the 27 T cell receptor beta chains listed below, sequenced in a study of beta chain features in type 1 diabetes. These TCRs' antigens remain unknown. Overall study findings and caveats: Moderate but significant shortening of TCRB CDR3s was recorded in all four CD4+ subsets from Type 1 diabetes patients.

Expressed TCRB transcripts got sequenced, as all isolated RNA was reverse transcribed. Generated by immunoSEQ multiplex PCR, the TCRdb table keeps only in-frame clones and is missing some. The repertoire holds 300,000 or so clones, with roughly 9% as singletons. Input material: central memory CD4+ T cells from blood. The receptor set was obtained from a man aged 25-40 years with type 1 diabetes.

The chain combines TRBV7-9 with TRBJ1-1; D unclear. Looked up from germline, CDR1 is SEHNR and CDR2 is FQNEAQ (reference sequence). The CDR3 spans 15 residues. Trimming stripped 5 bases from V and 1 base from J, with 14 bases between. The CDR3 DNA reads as TGTGCCAGCAGCCCGAGTCTGGGGAGGAACACTGAAGCTTTCTTT. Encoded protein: CASSPSLGRNTEAFF.

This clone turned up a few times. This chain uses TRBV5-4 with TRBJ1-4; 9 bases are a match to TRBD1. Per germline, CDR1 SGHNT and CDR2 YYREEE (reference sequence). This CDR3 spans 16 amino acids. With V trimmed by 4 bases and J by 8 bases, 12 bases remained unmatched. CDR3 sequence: CASSKGQGITREKLFF. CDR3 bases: TGTGCCAGCAGCAAGGGACAGGGAATTACCCGAGAAAAACTGTTTTTT.

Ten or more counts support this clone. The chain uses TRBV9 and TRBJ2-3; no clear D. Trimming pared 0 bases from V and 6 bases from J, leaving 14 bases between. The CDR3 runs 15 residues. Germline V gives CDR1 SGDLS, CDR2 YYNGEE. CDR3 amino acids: CASSVGEPYADTQYF. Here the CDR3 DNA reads TGTGCCAGCAGCGTAGGAGAGCCTTACGCGGATACGCAGTATTTT.

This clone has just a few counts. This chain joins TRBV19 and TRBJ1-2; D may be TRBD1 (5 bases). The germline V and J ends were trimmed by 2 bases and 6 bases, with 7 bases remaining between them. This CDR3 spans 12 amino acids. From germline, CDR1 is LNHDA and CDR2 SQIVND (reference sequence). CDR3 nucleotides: TGTGCCAGTAGTATAAGAGGGGATGGCTACACCTTC. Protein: CASSIRGDGYTF.

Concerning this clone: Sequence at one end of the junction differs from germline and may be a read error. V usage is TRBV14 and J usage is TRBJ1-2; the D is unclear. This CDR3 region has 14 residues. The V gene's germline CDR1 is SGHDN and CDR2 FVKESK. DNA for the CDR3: TGTGGCAGCAGCCAAGAAAGAAGAATCGGGGGCTACACCTTC. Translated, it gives CGSSQERRIGGYTF.

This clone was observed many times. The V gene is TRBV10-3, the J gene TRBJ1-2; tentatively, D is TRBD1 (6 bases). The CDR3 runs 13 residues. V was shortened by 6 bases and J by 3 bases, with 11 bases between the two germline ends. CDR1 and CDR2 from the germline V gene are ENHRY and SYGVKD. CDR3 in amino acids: CAIRKGEDYGYTF. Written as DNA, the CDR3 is TGTGCCATCAGGAAGGGGGAAGACTATGGCTACACCTTC.

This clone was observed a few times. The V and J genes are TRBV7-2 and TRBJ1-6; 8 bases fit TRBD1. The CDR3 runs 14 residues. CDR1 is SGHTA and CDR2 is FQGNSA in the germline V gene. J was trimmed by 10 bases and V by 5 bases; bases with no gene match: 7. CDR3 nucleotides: TGTGCCAGCAGCCAGGGACAGGAGGAATCACCCCTCCACTTT. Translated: CASSQGQEESPLHF.

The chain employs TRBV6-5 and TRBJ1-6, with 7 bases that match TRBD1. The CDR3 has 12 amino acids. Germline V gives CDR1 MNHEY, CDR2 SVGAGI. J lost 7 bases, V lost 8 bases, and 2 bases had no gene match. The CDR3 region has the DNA TGTGCCAGCGGGACAGTCAATTCACCCCTCCACTTT. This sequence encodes CASGTVNSPLHF.

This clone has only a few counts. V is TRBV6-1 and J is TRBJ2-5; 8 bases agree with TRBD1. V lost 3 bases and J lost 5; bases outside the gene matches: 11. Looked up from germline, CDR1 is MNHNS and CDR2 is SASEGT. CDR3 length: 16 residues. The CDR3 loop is CASSDPGQGIRETQYF. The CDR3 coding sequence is TGTGCCAGCAGTGACCCTGGACAGGGAATTAGGGAGACCCAGTACTTC.

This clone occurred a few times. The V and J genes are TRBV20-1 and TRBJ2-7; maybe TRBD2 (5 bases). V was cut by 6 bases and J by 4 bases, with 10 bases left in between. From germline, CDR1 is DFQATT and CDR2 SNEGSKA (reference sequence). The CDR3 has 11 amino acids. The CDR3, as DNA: TGCAGTGCCCTCGGGAATTACGAGCAGTACTTC. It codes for CSALGNYEQYF.

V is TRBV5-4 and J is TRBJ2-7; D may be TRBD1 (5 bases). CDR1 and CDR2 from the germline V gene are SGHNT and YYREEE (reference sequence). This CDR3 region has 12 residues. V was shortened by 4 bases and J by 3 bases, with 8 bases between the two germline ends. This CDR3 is CASSLQGYEQYF. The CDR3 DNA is TGTGCCAGCAGCCTCCAGGGCTACGAGCAGTACTTC.

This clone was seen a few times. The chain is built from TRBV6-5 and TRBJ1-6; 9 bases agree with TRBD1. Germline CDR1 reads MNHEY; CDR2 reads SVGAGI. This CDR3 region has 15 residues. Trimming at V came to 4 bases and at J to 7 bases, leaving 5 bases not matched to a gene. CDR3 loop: CASSFVQGANSPLHF. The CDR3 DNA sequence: TGTGCCAGCAGTTTTGTACAGGGGGCAAATTCACCCCTCCACTTT.

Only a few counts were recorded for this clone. The CDR3 spells CASPLGTHVHKEKLFF. DNA of the CDR3: TGCGCCAGCCCCCTGGGGACCCATGTCCATAAGGAAAAACTGTTTTTT. The chain has TRBV23-1 and TRBJ1-4; tentatively, D is TRBD1 (5 bases). TRBV23-1 qualifies as an ORF whose function is uncertain. V shed 8 bases and J shed 8 bases, with 24 bases lying between them. This CDR3 has 16 amino acids.

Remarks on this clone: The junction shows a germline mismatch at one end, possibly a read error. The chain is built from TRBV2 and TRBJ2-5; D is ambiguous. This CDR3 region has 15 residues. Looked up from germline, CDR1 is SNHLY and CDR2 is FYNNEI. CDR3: CASSVFRAPQGTQYF. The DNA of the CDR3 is TGTGCCAGCAGTGTCTTTCGGGCGCCTCAAGGGACCCAGTACTTC. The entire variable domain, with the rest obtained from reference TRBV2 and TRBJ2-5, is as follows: EPEVTQTPSHQVTQMGQEVILRCVPISNHLYFYWYRQILGQKVEFLVSFYNNEISEKSEIFDDQFSVERPDGSNFTLKIRSTKLEDSAMYFCASSVFRAPQGTQYFGPGTRLLVL.

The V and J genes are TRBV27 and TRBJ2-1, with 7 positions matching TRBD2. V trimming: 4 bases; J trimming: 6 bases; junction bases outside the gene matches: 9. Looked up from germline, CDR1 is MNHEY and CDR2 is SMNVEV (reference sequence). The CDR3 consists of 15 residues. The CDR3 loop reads CASSSWEGWGNEQFF. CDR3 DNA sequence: TGTGCCAGCAGTTCTTGGGAGGGGTGGGGCAATGAGCAGTTCTTC.

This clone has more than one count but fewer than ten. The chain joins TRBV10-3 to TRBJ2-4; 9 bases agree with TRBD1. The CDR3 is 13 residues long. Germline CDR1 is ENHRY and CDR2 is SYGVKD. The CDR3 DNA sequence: TGTTCGACCGCCGGACAGGGGACAAACATTCAGTACTTC. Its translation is CSTAGQGTNIQYF.

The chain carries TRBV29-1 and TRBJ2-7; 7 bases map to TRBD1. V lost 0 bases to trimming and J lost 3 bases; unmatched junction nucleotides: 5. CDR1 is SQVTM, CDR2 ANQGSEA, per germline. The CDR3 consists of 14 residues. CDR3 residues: CSVEETGRRYEQYF. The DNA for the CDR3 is TGCAGCGTTGAAGAGACAGGGCGTCGCTACGAGCAGTACTTC.

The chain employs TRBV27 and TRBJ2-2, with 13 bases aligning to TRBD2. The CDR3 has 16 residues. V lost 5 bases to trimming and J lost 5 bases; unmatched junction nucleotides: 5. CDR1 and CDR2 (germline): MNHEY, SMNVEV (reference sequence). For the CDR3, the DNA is TGTGCCAGCAGTACCTTGACTAGCGGGGGGACCGGGGAGCTGTTTTTT. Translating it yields CASSTLTSGGTGELFF.

The CDR3 sequence: CASSQEIRDRGRIQYF. CDR3 nucleotide sequence: TGCGCCAGCAGCCAAGAAATAAGGGACAGGGGCCGCATTCAGTACTTC. The J gene is TRBJ2-4, the V gene TRBV4-1, with TRBD1 matching over 10 bases. The CDR3 consists of 16 residues. V shed 0 bases, J shed 9 bases, and the junction held 8 bases outside the gene matches. CDR1 is MGHRA, CDR2 YSYEKL, per germline.

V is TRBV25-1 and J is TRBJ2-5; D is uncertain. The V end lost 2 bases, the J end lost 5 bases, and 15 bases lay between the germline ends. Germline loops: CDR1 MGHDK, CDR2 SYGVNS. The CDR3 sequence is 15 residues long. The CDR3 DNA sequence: TGTGCCAGCAGTGAAGGGTTGAAGGGATCGGAGACCCAGTACTTC. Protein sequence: CASSEGLKGSETQYF.

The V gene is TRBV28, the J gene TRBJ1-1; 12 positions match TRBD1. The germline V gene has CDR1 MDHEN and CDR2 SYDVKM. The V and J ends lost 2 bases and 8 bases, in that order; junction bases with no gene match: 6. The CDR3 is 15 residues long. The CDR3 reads CASSLVGQGAKEAFF. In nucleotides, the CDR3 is TGTGCCAGCAGTTTAGTGGGACAGGGGGCGAAGGAAGCTTTCTTT.

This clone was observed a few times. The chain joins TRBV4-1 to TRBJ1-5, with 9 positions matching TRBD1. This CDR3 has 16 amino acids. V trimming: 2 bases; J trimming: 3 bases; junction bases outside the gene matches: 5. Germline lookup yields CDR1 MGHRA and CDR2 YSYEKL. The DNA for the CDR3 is TGCGCCAGCAGCCAACCGGACAGGGGAAACAATCAGCCCCAGCATTTT. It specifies CASSQPDRGNNQPQHF.

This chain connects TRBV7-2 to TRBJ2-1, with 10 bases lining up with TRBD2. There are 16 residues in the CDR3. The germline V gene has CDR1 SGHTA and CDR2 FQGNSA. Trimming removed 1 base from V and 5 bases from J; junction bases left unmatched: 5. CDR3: CASSLVSLAGDNEQFF. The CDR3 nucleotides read TGTGCCAGCAGCTTAGTTTCTCTAGCGGGAGACAATGAGCAGTTCTTC. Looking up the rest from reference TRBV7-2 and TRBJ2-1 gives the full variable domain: GAGVSQSPSNKVTEKGKDVELRCDPISGHTALYWYRQSLGQGLEFLIYFQGNSAPDKSGLPSDRFSAERTGGSVSTLTIQRTQQEDSAVYLCASSLVSLAGDNEQFFGPGTRLTVL.

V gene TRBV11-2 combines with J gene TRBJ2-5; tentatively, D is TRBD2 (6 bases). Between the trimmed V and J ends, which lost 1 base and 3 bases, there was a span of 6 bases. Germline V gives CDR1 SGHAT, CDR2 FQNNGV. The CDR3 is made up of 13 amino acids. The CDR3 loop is CASSLGREETQYF. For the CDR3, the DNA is TGTGCCAGCAGCTTAGGGAGGGAAGAGACCCAGTACTTC.

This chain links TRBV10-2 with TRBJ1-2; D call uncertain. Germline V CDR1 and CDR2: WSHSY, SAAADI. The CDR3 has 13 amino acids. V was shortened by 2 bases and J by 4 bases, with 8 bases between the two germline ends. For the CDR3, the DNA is TGCGCCAGCAGTGAGATTCGGAGCTATGGCTACACCTTC. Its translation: CASSEIRSYGYTF.

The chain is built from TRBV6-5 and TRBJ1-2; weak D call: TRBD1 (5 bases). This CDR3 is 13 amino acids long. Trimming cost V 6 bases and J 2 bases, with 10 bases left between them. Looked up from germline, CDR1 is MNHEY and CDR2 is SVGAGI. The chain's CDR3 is CASSRQLNYGYTF. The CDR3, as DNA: TGTGCCAGCAGCAGACAGTTAAACTATGGCTACACCTTC.

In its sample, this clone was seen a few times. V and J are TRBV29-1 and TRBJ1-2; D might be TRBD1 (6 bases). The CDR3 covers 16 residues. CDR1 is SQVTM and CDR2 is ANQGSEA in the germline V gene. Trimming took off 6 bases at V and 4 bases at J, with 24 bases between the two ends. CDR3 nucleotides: TGCAGCGTCCCCCGGGGAGGAGGGGGGTACGGCTATGGCTACACCTTC. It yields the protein CSVPRGGGGYGYGYTF.